This T cell receptor (beta chain) was found in a study of T cell repertoires in cytomegalovirus infection. The wider study: Epitope selection comprised recently identified HLA-C-restricted CMV epitopes and well-studied HLA-B-restricted CMV epitopes. Indications of both CMV infection and matching HLA type were provided by public TCR beta signatures.

V lost 7 bases to trimming and J lost 6 bases; unmatched junction nucleotides: 10. Per the germline V gene, CDR1 is SGHRS and CDR2 is YFSETQ. The CDR3 length is 13 residues. Notes on this clonotype: The antigen is not known.

TCRdb used MiXCR to reprocess the reads, holding one entry per CDR3 protein. The sample contains about 830,000 distinct CDR3 sequences, about 31% of which appear only once. Sequencing was performed on cultured CD8+ T cells from PBMCs, taken from culture after CMV antigen stimulation. The clonotype was recovered from a human donor in good health (CMV status not recorded). Some clones in this sample may be carry-over from other donors' samples. The chain carries TRBV5-1 and TRBJ2-7; 7 bases agree with TRBD1. The CDR3 DNA follows: TGCGCCAGCTGCCCGGGACCAGGGGGCGAGCAGTACTTC. Translated: CASCPGPGGEQYF.